The source of this T cell receptor (beta chain) is a study of T-cell reconstitution after alpha-beta-depleted transplantation in children. The CDR3 length is 15 residues. The ends lost 6 bases at V and 6 bases at J; junction bases unmatched: 7. The library targeted TCRbeta and was prepared with unique molecular identifiers. TCRdb processed the PCR reads anew with MiXCR; each CDR3 protein has one entry. The data show 250,000 to 300,000 distinct CDR3 sequences, about a tenth seen once. The sample consisted of PBMCs from the stem cell graft donor, taken from the stem cell graft. The V and J genes are TRBV12-3 or TRBV12-4 and TRBJ2-3; 12 bases map to TRBD2. The sequence was obtained from a human donor who donated a stem cell graft to a child with SCID. The CDR3 loop reads CASRRRLAGADTQYF. The CDR3 DNA reads TGTGCCAGCAGGAGGAGACTAGCGGGGGCCGATACGCAGTATTTT.